The T cell receptor (beta chain) described here comes from a study of T cells in Graves' hyperthyroidism and ophthalmopathy. This clonotype has more than one count but fewer than ten. What was amplified from RNA transcripts were TCR beta CDR3 regions. HTBI primers were the set used in a first-round RT-PCR of the TCR CDR3. TCRdb independently ran MiXCR on the multiplex PCR reads; one entry per CDR3 protein. There are more than 650,000 distinct CDR3 sequences in the sample; roughly 15% occur only once, and around 9.6% lies in the top ten. Looked up from germline, CDR1 is MNHNY and CDR2 is SVGAGI (reference sequence). Trimming pared 2 bases from V and 3 bases from J, leaving 13 bases between. This CDR3 is built from 15 residues.

This chain connects TRBV6-6 to TRBJ1-1, with D uncertain. Sequencing was carried out using blood. The origin of this receptor is a woman aged 18-29 years with Graves' hyperthyroidism. CDR3 coding DNA: TGTGCCAGCAGTTACGTCGCAGGCGGGGACACTGAAGCTTTCTTT. Translated: CASSYVAGGDTEAFF.